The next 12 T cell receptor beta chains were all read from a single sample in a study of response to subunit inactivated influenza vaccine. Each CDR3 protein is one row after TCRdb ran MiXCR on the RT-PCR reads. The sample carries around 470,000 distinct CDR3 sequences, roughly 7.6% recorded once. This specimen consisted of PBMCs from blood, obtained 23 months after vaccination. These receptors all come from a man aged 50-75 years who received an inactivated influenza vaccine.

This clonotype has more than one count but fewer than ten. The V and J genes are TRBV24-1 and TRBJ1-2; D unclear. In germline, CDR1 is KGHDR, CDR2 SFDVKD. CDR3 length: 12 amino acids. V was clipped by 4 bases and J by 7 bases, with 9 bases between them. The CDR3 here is CATSDPGFGYTF. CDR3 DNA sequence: TGTGCCACCAGTGACCCGGGGTTTGGCTACACCTTC.

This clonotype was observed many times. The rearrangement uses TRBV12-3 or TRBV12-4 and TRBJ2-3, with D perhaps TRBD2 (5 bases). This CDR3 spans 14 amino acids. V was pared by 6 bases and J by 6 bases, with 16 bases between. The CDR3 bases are TGTGCCAGCAGGGTCAACGGAAGAGGGGATACGCAGTATTTT. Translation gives CASRVNGRGDTQYF.

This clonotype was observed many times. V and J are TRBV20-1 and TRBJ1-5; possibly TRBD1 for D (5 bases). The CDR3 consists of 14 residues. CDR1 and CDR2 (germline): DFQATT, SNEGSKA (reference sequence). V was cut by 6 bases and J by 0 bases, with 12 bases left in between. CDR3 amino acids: CSASGGNSNQPQHF. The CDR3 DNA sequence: TGCAGTGCCTCGGGGGGGAATAGCAATCAGCCCCAGCATTTT.

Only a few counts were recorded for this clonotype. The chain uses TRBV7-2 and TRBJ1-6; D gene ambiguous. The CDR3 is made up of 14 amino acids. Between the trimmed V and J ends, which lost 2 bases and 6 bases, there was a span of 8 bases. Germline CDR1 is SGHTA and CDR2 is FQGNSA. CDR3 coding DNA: TGTGCCAGCAGCTTACCACAGATTAATTCACCCCTCCACTTT. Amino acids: CASSLPQINSPLHF.

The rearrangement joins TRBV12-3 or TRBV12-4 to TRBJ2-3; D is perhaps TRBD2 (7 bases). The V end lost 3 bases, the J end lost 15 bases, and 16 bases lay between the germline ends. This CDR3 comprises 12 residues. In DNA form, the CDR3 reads TGTGCCAGCAGTTTCAGGGGAGGGGAGGAATATTTT. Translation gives CASSFRGGEEYF.

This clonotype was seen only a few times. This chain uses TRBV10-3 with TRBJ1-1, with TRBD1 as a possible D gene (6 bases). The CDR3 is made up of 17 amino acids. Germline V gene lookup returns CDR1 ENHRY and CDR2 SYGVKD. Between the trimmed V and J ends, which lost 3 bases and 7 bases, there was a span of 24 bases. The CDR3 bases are TGTGCCATCAGTGACCACCTTTGGGGCGCAGGGGATAATGAAGCTTTCTTT. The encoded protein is CAISDHLWGAGDNEAFF.

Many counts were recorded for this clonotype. The CDR3, as DNA: TGCAGTGCTTCTGGCAACATGAACACTGAAGCTTTCTTT. Residues: CSASGNMNTEAFF. The J gene is TRBJ1-1, the V gene TRBV20-1; no firm D call. From germline, CDR1 is DFQATT and CDR2 SNEGSKA (reference sequence). V dropped 5 bases and J dropped 0 bases, with 10 bases sitting between them. This CDR3 comprises 13 residues.

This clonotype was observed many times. CDR3 sequence: CSVRRGDYQPQHF. CDR3 coding DNA: TGCAGCGTTCGCAGGGGGGACTATCAGCCCCAGCATTTT. This chain links TRBV29-1 with TRBJ1-5; 7 bases align to TRBD1. J lost 5 bases, V lost 5 bases, and 6 bases had no gene match. The germline gives CDR1 SQVTM, CDR2 ANQGSEA. The CDR3 runs 13 residues.

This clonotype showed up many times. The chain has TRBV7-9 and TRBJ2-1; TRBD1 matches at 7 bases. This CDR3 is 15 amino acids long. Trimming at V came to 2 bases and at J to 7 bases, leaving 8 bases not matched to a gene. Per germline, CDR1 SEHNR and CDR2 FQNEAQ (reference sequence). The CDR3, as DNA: TGTGCCAGCAGCTTATTGAGAGCACAGGGGAATGAGCAGTTCTTC. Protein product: CASSLLRAQGNEQFF.

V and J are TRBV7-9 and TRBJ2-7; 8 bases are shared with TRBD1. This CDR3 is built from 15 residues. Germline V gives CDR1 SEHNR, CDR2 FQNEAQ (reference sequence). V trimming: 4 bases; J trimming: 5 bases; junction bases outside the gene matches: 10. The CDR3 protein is CASSSPGQAANEQYF. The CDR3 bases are TGTGCCAGCAGCTCCCCGGGACAGGCGGCGAACGAGCAGTACTTC.

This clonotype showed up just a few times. The CDR3 bases are TGTGCCAGCAGTGTGTGGGCTAGCGGGGACGAGCAGTTCTTC. Amino acid sequence: CASSVWASGDEQFF. The V gene is TRBV25-1, the J gene TRBJ2-1; 9 bases are shared with TRBD2. Germline-derived CDR1 and CDR2 are MGHDK and SYGVNS. The J segment lost 10 bases and the V segment lost 4 bases, leaving 8 bases of the junction unmatched. The CDR3 length is 14 residues.

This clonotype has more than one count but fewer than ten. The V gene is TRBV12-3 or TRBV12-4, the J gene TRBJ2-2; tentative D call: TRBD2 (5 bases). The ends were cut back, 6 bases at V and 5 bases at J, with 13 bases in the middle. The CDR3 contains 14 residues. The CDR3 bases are TGTGCCAGCAGGGCTGGACTCACTACCGGGGAGCTGTTTTTT. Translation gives CASRAGLTTGELFF.